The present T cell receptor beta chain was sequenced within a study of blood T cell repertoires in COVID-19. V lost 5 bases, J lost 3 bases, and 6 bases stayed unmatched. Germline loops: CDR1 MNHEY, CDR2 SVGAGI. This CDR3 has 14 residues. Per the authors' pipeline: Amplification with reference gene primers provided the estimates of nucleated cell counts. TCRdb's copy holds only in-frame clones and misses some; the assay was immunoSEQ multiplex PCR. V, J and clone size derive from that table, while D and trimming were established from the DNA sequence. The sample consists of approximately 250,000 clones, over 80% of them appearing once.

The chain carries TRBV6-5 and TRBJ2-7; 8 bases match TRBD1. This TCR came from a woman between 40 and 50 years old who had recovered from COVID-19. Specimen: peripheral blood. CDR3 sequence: CASSTAGGRYEQYF. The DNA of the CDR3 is TGTGCCAGCAGTACCGCAGGGGGCCGCTACGAGCAGTACTTC.